This record covers a single T cell receptor (beta chain). Its antigen remains unknown. The sample originates from a study of T cell responses to AZD1222 COVID-19 vaccine. The study's findings and limits: Samples come after the peak T cell response, not at day 14. Variant regions that are unmutated are reportedly the target of nearly half of spike-specific TCRs. Spike-wide coverage was observed for vaccine-associated CD4 TCRs, with dominant responses at 160-218 and 743-854. Females made up more of the donors, who were largely white British, and clonal diversity may have come out too low.

The J segment lost 0 bases and the V segment lost 4 bases, leaving 10 bases of the junction unmatched. This CDR3 is 17 amino acids long. Germline CDR1 LGHNA, CDR2 YNFKEQ. Here immunoSEQ multiplex PCR was the method, and the copy in TCRdb shows in-frame clones only, minus some. The sample holds some 120,000 clones, roughly 90% seen once. The rearrangement joins TRBV4-2 to TRBJ2-7; 9 positions match TRBD2. The sequence came from an adult who received the MenACWY meningococcal vaccine as a control. This material consisted of peripheral blood, taken 28 days after the second dose of the MenACWY control vaccine. CDR3 in amino acids: CASSRGRLADLSYEQYF. CDR3 coding DNA: TGTGCCAGCAGCCGAGGCCGACTAGCGGACCTCTCCTACGAGCAGTACTTC.